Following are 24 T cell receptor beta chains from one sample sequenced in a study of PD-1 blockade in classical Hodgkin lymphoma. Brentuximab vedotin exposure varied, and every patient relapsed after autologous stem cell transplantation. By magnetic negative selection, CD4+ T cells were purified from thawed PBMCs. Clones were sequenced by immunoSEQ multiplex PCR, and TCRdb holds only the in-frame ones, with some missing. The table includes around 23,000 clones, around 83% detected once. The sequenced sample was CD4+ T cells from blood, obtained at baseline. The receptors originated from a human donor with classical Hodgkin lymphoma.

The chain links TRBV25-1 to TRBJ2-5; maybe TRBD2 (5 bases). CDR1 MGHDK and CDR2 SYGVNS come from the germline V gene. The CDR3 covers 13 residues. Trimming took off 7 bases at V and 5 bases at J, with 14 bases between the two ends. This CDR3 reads CASTAPWRETQYF. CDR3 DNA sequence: TGTGCCAGCACTGCCCCATGGAGGGAGACCCAGTACTTC.

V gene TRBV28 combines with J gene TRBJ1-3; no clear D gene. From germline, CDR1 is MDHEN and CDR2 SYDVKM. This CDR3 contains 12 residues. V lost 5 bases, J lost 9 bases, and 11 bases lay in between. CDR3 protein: CASSLGDGTIYF. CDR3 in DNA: TGTGCCAGCAGTCTCGGCGACGGCACCATATATTTT.

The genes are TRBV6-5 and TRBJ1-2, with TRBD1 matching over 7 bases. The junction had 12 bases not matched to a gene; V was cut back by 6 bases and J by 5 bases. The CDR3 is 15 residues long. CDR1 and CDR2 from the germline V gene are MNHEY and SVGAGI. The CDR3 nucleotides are TGTGCCAGCAGCCCTAGGGCCCAGGGGGGGTATGGCTACACCTTC. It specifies CASSPRAQGGYGYTF.

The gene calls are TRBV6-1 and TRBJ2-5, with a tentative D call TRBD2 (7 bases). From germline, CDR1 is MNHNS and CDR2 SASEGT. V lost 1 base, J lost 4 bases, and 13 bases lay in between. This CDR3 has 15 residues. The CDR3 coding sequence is TGTGCCAGCAGTGAAGGCTGGGGGGGGCCAGAGACCCAGTACTTC. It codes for CASSEGWGGPETQYF.

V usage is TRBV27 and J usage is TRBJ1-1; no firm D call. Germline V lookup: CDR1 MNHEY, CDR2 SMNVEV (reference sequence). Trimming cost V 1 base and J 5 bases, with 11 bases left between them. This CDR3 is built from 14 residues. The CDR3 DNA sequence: TGTGCCAGCAGTTTATGGGCCTTGGGGACTGAAGCTTTCTTT. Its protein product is CASSLWALGTEAFF.

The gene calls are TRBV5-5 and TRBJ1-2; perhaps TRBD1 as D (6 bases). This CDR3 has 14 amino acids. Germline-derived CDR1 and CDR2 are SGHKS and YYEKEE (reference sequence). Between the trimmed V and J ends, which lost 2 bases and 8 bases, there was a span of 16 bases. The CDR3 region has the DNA TGTGCCAGCAGCTTATCTGGGGGCGAGCGAGGCTACACCTTC. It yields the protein CASSLSGGERGYTF.

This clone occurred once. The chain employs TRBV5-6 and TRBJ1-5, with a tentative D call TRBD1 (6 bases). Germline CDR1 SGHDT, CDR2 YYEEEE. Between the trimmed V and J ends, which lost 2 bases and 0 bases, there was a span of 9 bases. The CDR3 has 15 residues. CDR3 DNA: TGTGCCAGCAGCTTTGGACAGCTTAGCAATCAGCCCCAGCATTTT. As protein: CASSFGQLSNQPQHF.

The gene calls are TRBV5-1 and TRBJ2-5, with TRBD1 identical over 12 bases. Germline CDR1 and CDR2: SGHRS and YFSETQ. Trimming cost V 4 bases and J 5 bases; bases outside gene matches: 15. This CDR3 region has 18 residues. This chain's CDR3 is CASSQTGTGGISWETQYF. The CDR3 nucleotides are TGCGCCAGCAGCCAAACCGGGACAGGGGGCATCTCGTGGGAGACCCAGTACTTC.

CDR3: CASSPGSTEAFF. The CDR3 DNA reads as TGTGCCAGCAGTCCAGGGAGTACTGAAGCTTTCTTT. The chain combines TRBV28 with TRBJ1-1, with a possible D match to TRBD1 (5 bases). Germline V CDR1 and CDR2: MDHEN, SYDVKM. The CDR3 is made up of 12 amino acids. V was clipped by 5 bases and J by 5 bases, with 9 bases between them.

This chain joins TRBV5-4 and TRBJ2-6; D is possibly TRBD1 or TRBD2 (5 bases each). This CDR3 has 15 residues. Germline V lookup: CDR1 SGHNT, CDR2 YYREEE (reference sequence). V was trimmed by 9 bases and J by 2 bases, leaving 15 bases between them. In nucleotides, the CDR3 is TGTGCCACAGGGAGTGAGGGAACTGGGGCCAACGTCCTGACTTTC. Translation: CATGSEGTGANVLTF. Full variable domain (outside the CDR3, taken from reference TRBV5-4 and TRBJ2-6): ETGVTQSPTHLIKTRGQQVTLRCSSQSGHNTVSWYQQALGQGPQFIFQYYREEENGRGNFPPRFSGLQFPNYSSELNVNALELDDSALYLCATGSEGTGANVLTFGAGSRLTVL.

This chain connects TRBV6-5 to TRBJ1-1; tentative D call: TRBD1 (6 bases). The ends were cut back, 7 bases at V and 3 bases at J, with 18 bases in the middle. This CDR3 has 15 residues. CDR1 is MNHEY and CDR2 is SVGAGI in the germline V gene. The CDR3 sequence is CASNGQSGVHTEAFF. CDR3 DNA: TGTGCCAGCAATGGACAGTCGGGGGTACACACTGAAGCTTTCTTT.

DNA for the CDR3: TGTGCCAGCAGACTCCGGGACAGGGGTGGCTACACCTTC. Translated: CASRLRDRGGYTF. The chain combines TRBV6-5 with TRBJ1-2, with 10 bases that match TRBD1. Losses at the gene ends were 6 bases for V and 7 bases for J; bases not matched to a gene: 5. The V gene's germline CDR1 is MNHEY and CDR2 SVGAGI. This CDR3 contains 13 residues.

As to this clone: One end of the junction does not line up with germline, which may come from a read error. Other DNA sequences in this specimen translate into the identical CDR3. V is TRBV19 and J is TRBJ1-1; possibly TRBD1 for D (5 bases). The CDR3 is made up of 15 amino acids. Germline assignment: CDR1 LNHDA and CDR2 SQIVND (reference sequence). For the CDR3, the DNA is TGTGCCACAACACACGCCCGGGGAGTGGGGACTGAGGCTTTCTTT. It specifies CATTHARGVGTEAFF.

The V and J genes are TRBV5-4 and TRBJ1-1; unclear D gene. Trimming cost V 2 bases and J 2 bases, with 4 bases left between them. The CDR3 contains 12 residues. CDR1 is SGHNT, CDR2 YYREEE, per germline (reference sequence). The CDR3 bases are TGTGCCAGCAGCTTCGACAACACTGAAGCTTTCTTT. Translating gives CASSFDNTEAFF. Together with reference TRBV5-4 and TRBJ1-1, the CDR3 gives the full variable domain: ETGVTQSPTHLIKTRGQQVTLRCSSQSGHNTVSWYQQALGQGPQFIFQYYREEENGRGNFPPRFSGLQFPNYSSELNVNALELDDSALYLCASSFDNTEAFFGQGTRLTVV.

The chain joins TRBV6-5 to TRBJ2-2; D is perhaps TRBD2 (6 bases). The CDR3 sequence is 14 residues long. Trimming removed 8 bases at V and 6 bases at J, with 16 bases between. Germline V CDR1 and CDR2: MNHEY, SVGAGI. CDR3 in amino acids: CASQTPGRPGELFF. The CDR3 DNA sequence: TGTGCCAGCCAGACCCCCGGGAGACCCGGGGAGCTGTTTTTT.

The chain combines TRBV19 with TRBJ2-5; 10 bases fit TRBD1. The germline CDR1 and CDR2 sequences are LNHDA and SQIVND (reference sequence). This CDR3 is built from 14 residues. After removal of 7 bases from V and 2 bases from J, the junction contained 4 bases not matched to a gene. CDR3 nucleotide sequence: TGTGCCAGTACCCCGGGACAGGGGCAAGAGACCCAGTACTTC. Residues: CASTPGQGQETQYF.

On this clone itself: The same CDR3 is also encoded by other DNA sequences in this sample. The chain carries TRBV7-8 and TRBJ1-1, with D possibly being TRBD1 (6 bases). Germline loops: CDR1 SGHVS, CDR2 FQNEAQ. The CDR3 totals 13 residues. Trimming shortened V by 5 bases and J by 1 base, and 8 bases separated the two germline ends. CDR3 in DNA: TGTGCCAGCAGCCCACAGGGGAACACTGAAGCTTTCTTT. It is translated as CASSPQGNTEAFF.

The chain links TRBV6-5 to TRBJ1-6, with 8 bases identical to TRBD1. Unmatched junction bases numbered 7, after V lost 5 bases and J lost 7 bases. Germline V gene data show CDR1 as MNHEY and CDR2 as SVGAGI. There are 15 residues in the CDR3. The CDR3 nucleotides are TGTGCCAGCAGTGTACAGGGGGATTACAATTCACCCCTCCACTTT. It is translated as CASSVQGDYNSPLHF.

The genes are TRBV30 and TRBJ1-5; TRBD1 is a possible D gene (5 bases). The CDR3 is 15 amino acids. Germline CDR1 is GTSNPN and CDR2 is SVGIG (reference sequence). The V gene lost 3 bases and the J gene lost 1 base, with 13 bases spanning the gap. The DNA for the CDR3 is TGTGCCTGGAGGGCCGGGACGGGGAGCAATCAGCCCCAGCATTTT. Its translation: CAWRAGTGSNQPQHF.

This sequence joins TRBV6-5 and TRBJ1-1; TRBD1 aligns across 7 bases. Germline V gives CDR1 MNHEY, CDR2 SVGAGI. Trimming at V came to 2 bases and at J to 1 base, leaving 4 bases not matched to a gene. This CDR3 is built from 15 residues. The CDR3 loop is CASSYGAGGNTEAFF. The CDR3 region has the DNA TGTGCCAGCAGTTACGGGGCAGGGGGGAACACTGAAGCTTTCTTT.

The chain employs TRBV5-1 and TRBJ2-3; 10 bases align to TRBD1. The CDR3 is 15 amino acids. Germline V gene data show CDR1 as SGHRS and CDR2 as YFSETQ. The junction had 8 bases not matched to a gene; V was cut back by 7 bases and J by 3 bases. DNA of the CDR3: TGCGCCAGCTCAACCGGGACAGGGGCTACAGATACGCAGTATTTT. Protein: CASSTGTGATDTQYF.

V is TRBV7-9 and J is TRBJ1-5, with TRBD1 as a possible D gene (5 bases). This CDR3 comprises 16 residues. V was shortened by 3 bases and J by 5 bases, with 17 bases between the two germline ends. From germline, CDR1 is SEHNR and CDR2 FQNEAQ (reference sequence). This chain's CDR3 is CASSFNPGTDHQPQHF. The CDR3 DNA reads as TGTGCCAGCAGCTTTAACCCCGGGACGGACCATCAGCCCCAGCATTTT.

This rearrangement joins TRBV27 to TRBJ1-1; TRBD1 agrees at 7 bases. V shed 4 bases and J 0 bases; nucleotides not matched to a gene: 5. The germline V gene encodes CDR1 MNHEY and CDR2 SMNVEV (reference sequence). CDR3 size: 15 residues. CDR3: CASSSRTGMNTEAFF. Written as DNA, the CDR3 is TGTGCCAGCAGTTCCCGGACAGGTATGAACACTGAAGCTTTCTTT.

Here the CDR3 reads CASSSWPRLIMNTEAFF. The CDR3, as DNA: TGTGCCAGCAGCTCCTGGCCCCGACTCATCATGAACACTGAAGCTTTCTTT. This chain uses TRBV7-2 with TRBJ1-1; D uncertain. The CDR3 has 17 amino acids. From germline, CDR1 is SGHTA and CDR2 FQGNSA. Trimming removed 4 bases at V and 0 bases at J, with 18 bases between.